The 8 T cell receptor beta chains below all came from one sample that was sequenced in a study of cytomegalovirus exposure and HLA in healthy donors. Both 60 Vbeta primers and 13 Jbeta primers went into the PCR. Profiled with immunoSEQ multiplex PCR; TCRdb holds only in-frame clones, not every one. The sample contains about 170,000 clones, approximately 80% of which appear only once. Sequencing used PBMCs. The receptors originated from a woman aged 50 to 65 in good health and CMV-seronegative.

The V gene is TRBV5-1, the J gene TRBJ1-5; a weak D match, TRBD1 (6 bases). Trimming stripped 5 bases from V and 3 bases from J, with 9 bases between. Germline values: CDR1 SGHRS, CDR2 YFSETQ. The CDR3 contains 13 residues. CDR3 sequence reads: CASSQGSNQPQHF. In DNA, the CDR3 is TGCGCCAGCAGTCAGGGGTCCAATCAGCCCCAGCATTTT.

The chain is built from TRBV21-1 and TRBJ2-7; TRBD2, the table's D call, lacks a check against the DNA. TRBV21-1 is a documented pseudogene. The CDR3 length is 21 residues. The CDR3 nucleotides read TGTGCCAGCAGCAAATTCCAGCGCCCACGGAGGACTAGCGGGCGAGCCTACGAGCAGTACTTC. This translates into CASSKFQRPRRTSGRAYEQYF.

Turning to this clone: Its ends do not fully match the called genes, so a read error is possible. The sample contains more than one DNA sequence encoding this CDR3. V gene TRBV27 combines with J gene TRBJ1-6; D perhaps matches TRBD1 (6 bases). Looked up from germline, CDR1 is MNHEY and CDR2 is SMNVEV (reference sequence). This CDR3 is built from 17 residues. The CDR3 region is CASSAWEGQPYNSPLHF. In nucleotides, the CDR3 is TGTGCCAGCAGTGCCTGGGAAGGACAGCCGTATAATTCCCCCCTCCACTTT.

Note on this clone: Germline is not matched at one junction end, which may reflect a read error. The same CDR3 can be traced to other DNA sequences in this sample. The chain links TRBV29-1 to TRBJ1-5; 7 positions match TRBD1. The CDR3 is 13 amino acids. Germline V lookup: CDR1 SQVTM, CDR2 ANQGSEA. Here the CDR3 DNA reads TGCAGCGTTTGCGACACAGGGGATCAGCCCCAACATTTT. Translation: CSVCDTGDQPQHF.

This chain connects TRBV29-1 to TRBJ1-1, with 7 bases that match TRBD1. With V trimmed by 3 bases and J by 1 base, 11 bases remained unmatched. This CDR3 region has 16 residues. Germline V lookup: CDR1 SQVTM, CDR2 ANQGSEA. The CDR3 DNA is TGCAGCGTTGATGGGGACAGTCACACGGCGAACACTGAAGCTTTCTTT. This encodes CSVDGDSHTANTEAFF.

The rearrangement uses TRBV9 and TRBJ2-1; TRBD2 matches at 10 bases. This CDR3 region has 16 residues. Germline CDR1 and CDR2: SGDLS and YYNGEE. The V and J ends lost 2 bases and 6 bases, in that order; junction bases with no gene match: 8. CDR3 region: CASSVGSGGLGNEQFF. CDR3 coding DNA: TGTGCCAGCAGCGTGGGTAGCGGGGGGCTTGGCAATGAGCAGTTCTTC.

This rearrangement joins TRBV27 to TRBJ2-2; 11 bases align to TRBD2. The trim removed 5 bases at V and 5 bases at J, leaving 10 bases unmatched. Germline loops: CDR1 MNHEY, CDR2 SMNVEV (reference sequence). The CDR3 has 17 amino acids. In DNA form, the CDR3 reads TGTGCCAGCAGTCCCGGGGCTAGCGGGAGGAGTACCGGGGAGCTGTTTTTT. Its translation is CASSPGASGRSTGELFF.

The chain joins TRBV5-6 to TRBJ2-1, with 7 nucleotides matching TRBD2. After removal of 1 base from V and 0 bases from J, the junction contained 10 bases not matched to a gene. This CDR3 has 18 amino acids. Germline loops: CDR1 SGHDT, CDR2 YYEEEE. This CDR3 reads CASSLLFAPGGSYNEQFF. The CDR3 DNA follows: TGTGCCAGCAGCTTGCTGTTCGCTCCGGGAGGCTCCTACAATGAGCAGTTCTTC. Complete variable domain (other parts from reference TRBV5-6 and TRBJ2-1): DAGVTQSPTHLIKTRGQQVTLRCSPKSGHDTVSWYQQALGQGPQFIFQYYEEEERQRGNFPDRFSGHQFPNYSSELNVNALLLGDSALYLCASSLLFAPGGSYNEQFFGPGTRLTVL.